These 11 T cell receptor beta chains were sequenced from one sample in a study of T cells in localized non-small cell lung cancer. Assay used: immunoSEQ multiplex PCR; TCRdb lists only in-frame clones, some missing. The profile shows 2,100 or so clones, roughly 18% of them singletons. Sample: normal lung tissue next to the tumor, taken before any cancer treatment. The receptors come from a male donor at least 60 years old with stage I non-small cell lung cancer.

This clone has a handful of counts. This sequence joins TRBV6-8 and TRBJ2-7; TRBD2 agrees at 9 bases. The CDR3 is 15 amino acids. CDR1 and CDR2 (germline): MNHGY, SAAAGT. With V trimmed by 2 bases and J by 3 bases, 5 bases remained unmatched. CDR3 protein: CASSYLVSGGYEQYF. For the CDR3, the DNA is TGTGCCAGCAGTTACCTCGTTAGCGGGGGCTACGAGCAGTACTTC.

This clone rates as medium-sized. The V call is TRBV11-3, the J call TRBJ2-2; 7 bases map to TRBD2. CDR1 and CDR2 from the germline V gene are SGHNT and YENEEA. The V and J ends lost 4 bases and 0 bases, in that order; junction bases with no gene match: 5. The CDR3 is made up of 16 amino acids. CDR3 nucleotide sequence: TGTGCCAGCAGCTCTGGGACTACATCGAACACCGGGGAGCTGTTTTTT. Its protein product is CASSSGTTSNTGELFF.

The genes are TRBV11-3 and TRBJ2-1, with 9 bases matching TRBD2. The J segment lost 8 bases and the V segment lost 5 bases, leaving 10 bases of the junction unmatched. CDR1 is SGHNT and CDR2 is YENEEA in the germline V gene. The CDR3 is made up of 15 amino acids. Here the CDR3 reads CASSRASGALDEQFF. DNA for the CDR3: TGTGCCAGCAGCAGGGCTAGCGGGGCCTTGGATGAGCAGTTCTTC.

This clone occurred a few times. This rearrangement joins TRBV6-8 to TRBJ1-5; D ambiguous. V lost 4 bases and J 0 bases, leaving 4 bases between the germline ends. The germline gives CDR1 MNHGY, CDR2 SAAAGT. This CDR3 region has 13 residues. Here the CDR3 reads CASSFSSNQPQHF. CDR3 nucleotide sequence: TGTGCCAGCAGTTTCTCTAGCAATCAGCCCCAGCATTTT.

This clone was seen a few times. V usage is TRBV30 and J usage is TRBJ2-3; D is unclear. Germline V gene data show CDR1 as GTSNPN and CDR2 as SVGIG (reference sequence). V lost 2 bases and J 4 bases, leaving 10 bases between the germline ends. The CDR3 spans 13 residues. The CDR3 DNA reads TGTGCCTGGAGTCTTTATAGGTCAGATACGCAGTATTTT. The encoded protein is CAWSLYRSDTQYF.

The J gene is TRBJ2-2, the V gene TRBV19, with 8 bases fitting TRBD1. Germline V gives CDR1 LNHDA, CDR2 SQIVND (reference sequence). The CDR3 runs 15 residues. Germline trimming cut 6 bases from V and 3 bases from J; bases unmatched to any gene: 6. CDR3 in amino acids: CASRPGGLDTGELFF. The CDR3 DNA reads as TGTGCCAGTAGGCCAGGGGGCTTGGACACCGGGGAGCTGTTTTTT. The entire variable domain, with the rest obtained from reference TRBV19 and TRBJ2-2, is as follows: DGGITQSPKYLFRKEGQNVTLSCEQNLNHDAMYWYRQDPGQGLRLIYYSQIVNDFQKGDIAEGYSVSREKKESFPLTVTSAQKNPTAFYLCASRPGGLDTGELFFGEGSRLTVL.

The CDR3 protein is CATSLAPQETQYF. In DNA form, the CDR3 reads TGTGCCACCTCCCTAGCGCCCCAAGAGACCCAGTACTTC. V and J are TRBV14 and TRBJ2-5, with D tentatively TRBD2 (6 bases). Germline CDR1 and CDR2: SGHDN and FVKESK. The CDR3 is made up of 13 amino acids. Trimming pared 10 bases from V and 1 base from J, leaving 13 bases between.

This clone is large (0.1 to 1%) by share. The rearrangement uses TRBV19 and TRBJ2-1, with a possible D match to TRBD2 (5 bases). Trimming left V 3 bases short and J 6 bases short, with 12 bases between. CDR3 size: 14 residues. Per germline, CDR1 LNHDA and CDR2 SQIVND (reference sequence). Here the CDR3 reads CASSMYRGTNEQFF. The CDR3 region has the DNA TGTGCCAGTAGTATGTATCGGGGAACCAATGAGCAGTTCTTC.

The DNA for the CDR3 is TGTGCCAGCAGCCCGAAGGACAGGGGAGGCGATGGCTACACCTTC. This sequence encodes CASSPKDRGGDGYTF. The V gene is TRBV11-3, the J gene TRBJ1-2; 9 bases align to TRBD1. CDR1 is SGHNT, CDR2 YENEEA, per germline. The CDR3 loop spans 15 amino acids. The ends lost 5 bases at V and 6 bases at J; junction bases unmatched: 10. Looking up the rest from reference TRBV11-3 and TRBJ1-2 gives the full variable domain: EAGVVQSPRYKIIEKKQPVAFWCNPISGHNTLYWYLQNLGQGPELLIRYENEEAVDDSQLPKDRFSAERLKGVDSTLKIQPAELGDSAVYLCASSPKDRGGDGYTFGSGTRLTVV.

By sample fraction, this clone is hyperexpanded. This rearrangement joins TRBV6-8 to TRBJ1-6; 8 bases align to TRBD1. Germline V gene sequence: CDR1 MNHGY, CDR2 SAAAGT. Trimming took 0 bases from V and 7 from J; bases not matched to a gene: 2. The CDR3 is 15 amino acids. CDR3 protein: CASSYSTGDNSPLHF. CDR3 nucleotides: TGTGCCAGCAGTTACTCGACAGGGGACAATTCACCCCTCCACTTT.

This clone was found a few times. V gene TRBV6-8 combines with J gene TRBJ2-3, with TRBD1 matching 8 bases. Germline trimming cut 7 bases from V and 2 bases from J; bases unmatched to any gene: 8. CDR3 length: 15 residues. Germline CDR1 and CDR2: MNHGY and SAAAGT. Here the CDR3 DNA reads TGTGCCAGCAATATAGGACAGGGCTACACAGATACGCAGTATTTT. As protein: CASNIGQGYTDTQYF.